These T cell receptor beta chains were read from a single sample in a study of OX40 agonist ivuxolimab in advanced cancers. Libraries were prepared by immunoSEQ multiplex PCR; TCRdb keeps only in-frame clonotypes and omits some of them. The sample consists of tens of thousands of clones, around 80% of them appearing once. The sequenced sample was CD4+ or CD8+ T cells sorted from blood, obtained in a trial of the OX40 agonist ivuxolimab. The receptors were gathered from an adult with an advanced solid tumor such as melanoma, head and neck, liver or kidney cancer. CDR3s leave out the opening cysteine and the closing phenylalanine or tryptophan.

v_call: TRBV5-6
cdr3_aa: ASSLLRWDTQY

v_call: TRBV21-1
cdr3_aa: APFRVSGNTIY

v_call: TRBV6-6
cdr3_aa: ASSYRTRTEAF

v_call: TRBV15
cdr3_aa: ATSRGAGSYEQY

v_call: TRBV27
cdr3_aa: ASSETGRRADTQY

v_call: TRBV15
cdr3_aa: ATSYDRAQGNTIY

v_call: TRBV6-6
cdr3_aa: ASLGSGSSISEQF

v_call: TRBV4-1
cdr3_aa: ASSQATGNTEAF

v_call: TRBV14
cdr3_aa: ASSQGRLSGNTIY

v_call: TRBV9
cdr3_aa: ASSKGTDSYNEQF

v_call: TRBV27
cdr3_aa: ASSFGRGRETQY

v_call: TRBV7-2
cdr3_aa: ASSPGTSGYNEQF

v_call: TRBV6-6
cdr3_aa: ASSYWEREKGDTQY

v_call: TRBV6-1
cdr3_aa: ASSEYGAAYEQY

v_call: TRBV5-4
cdr3_aa: ASSLYEVAGGWKTQY

v_call: TRBV7-2
cdr3_aa: ASSIGPNYEQY

v_call: TRBV27
cdr3_aa: ASSLSAASARGEQY

v_call: TRBV7-9
cdr3_aa: ASTDGEETQY

v_call: TRBV7-2
cdr3_aa: ASSSLITSGGNPYEQY

v_call: TRBV4-1
cdr3_aa: ASSQAGTGYGYT

v_call: TRBV7-9
cdr3_aa: ASSSRDSQPDTQY

v_call: TRBV9
cdr3_aa: ASSAGGRTTEQY

v_call: TRBV7-6
cdr3_aa: ASSPGLAGGPGTDTQY

v_call: TRBV4-3
cdr3_aa: ASSQEGIEAF

v_call: TRBV11-2
cdr3_aa: ASSSAGSGRSLSYEQY

v_call: TRBV15
cdr3_aa: ARIDNSCLGYEQY

v_call: TRBV6-6
cdr3_aa: ASSSTWTGDYEQY

v_call: TRBV4-1
cdr3_aa: ASSQETISYEQY

v_call: TRBV2
cdr3_aa: ARSTIYTGELF

v_call: TRBV11-2
cdr3_aa: ASSIYRVRATDTQY

v_call: TRBV27
cdr3_aa: ASSVGPHGNGYT

v_call: TRBV7-9
cdr3_aa: ASSIPGSGPYNEQF

v_call: TRBV5-6
cdr3_aa: ASSRSARGNYQPQH

v_call: TRBV5-6
cdr3_aa: ASSPDRDGTGELF

v_call: TRBV27
cdr3_aa: ASSSRPNTEAF

v_call: TRBV9
cdr3_aa: ASSSTHRNTEAF

v_call: TRBV14
cdr3_aa: ASSQAGDTSTDTQY

v_call: TRBV27
cdr3_aa: ASSSRDSTYNEQF

v_call: TRBV7-9
cdr3_aa: ASSLMRGYEQY

v_call: TRBV7-8
cdr3_aa: ASSNPGGDLANYGYT

v_call: TRBV6-1
cdr3_aa: ASRSVPGRVETQY

v_call: TRBV9
cdr3_aa: ASSVALAGGQTGELF

v_call: TRBV5-4
cdr3_aa: ASSPTGNYGYT

v_call: TRBV10-1
cdr3_aa: ASSEGTGELF

v_call: TRBV19
cdr3_aa: ASSIRLVSEQY

v_call: TRBV11-3
cdr3_aa: ASSLDRRSYEQY

v_call: TRBV9
cdr3_aa: ASSPRGGELF

v_call: TRBV5-8
cdr3_aa: ASSLDRPSSYEQY